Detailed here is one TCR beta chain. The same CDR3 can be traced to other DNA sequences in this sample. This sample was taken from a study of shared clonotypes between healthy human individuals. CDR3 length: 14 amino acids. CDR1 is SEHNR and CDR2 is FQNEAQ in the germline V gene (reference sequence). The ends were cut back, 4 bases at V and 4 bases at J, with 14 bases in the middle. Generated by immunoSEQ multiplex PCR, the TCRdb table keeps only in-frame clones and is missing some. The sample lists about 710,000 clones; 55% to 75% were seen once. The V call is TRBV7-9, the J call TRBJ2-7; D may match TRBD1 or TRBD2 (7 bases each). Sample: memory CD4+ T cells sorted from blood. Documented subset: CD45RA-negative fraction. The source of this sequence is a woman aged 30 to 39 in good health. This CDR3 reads CASSSQRDSYEQYF. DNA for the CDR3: TGTGCCAGCAGCTCCCAGCGGGACAGTTACGAGCAGTACTTC.